Given below is one T cell receptor (beta chain) in context. The data were obtained in a study of cytomegalovirus exposure and HLA in healthy donors. The study ran its PCR with 60 Vbeta and 13 Jbeta primers. The data were produced by immunoSEQ multiplex PCR, yet TCRdb's version contains in-frame clones alone and is incomplete. The sample records around 150,000 clones, approximately 67% being singletons. Germline trimming cut 1 base from V and 6 bases from J; bases unmatched to any gene: 9. The CDR3 totals 17 residues. CDR1 and CDR2 (germline): SGDLS, YYNGEE. The V call is TRBV9, the J call TRBJ1-4, with 10 bases fitting TRBD1. The sample taken for sequencing was PBMCs. The source of this sequence is a young woman in good health and CMV-seropositive. CDR3 bases: TGTGCCAGCAGCGTATCGGGACAGGGGATATGGGATGAAAAACTGTTTTTT. This encodes CASSVSGQGIWDEKLFF.